The 31 T cell receptor beta chains listed next were all sequenced from one sample in a study of CD8 T cells in Susac syndrome. RNA amounts of roughly 0.45 to 1 ug underwent reverse transcription with random hexamers. TCRdb independently ran MiXCR on the immunoSEQ multiplex PCR reads; one entry per CDR3 protein. This repertoire shows about 430,000 distinct CDR3 sequences, 75% to 90% found once; its top ten account for 0.12%. Sequenced sample: CD8+ T cells from PBMCs. These receptors came from a human donor with multiple sclerosis.

The genes are TRBV27 and TRBJ1-5, with D possibly matching TRBD1 (5 bases). The V gene's germline CDR1 is MNHEY and CDR2 SMNVEV (reference sequence). Trimming pared 2 bases from V and 2 bases from J, leaving 13 bases between. The CDR3 has 16 residues. DNA of the CDR3: TGTGCCAGCAGTTTAGCGGGGGGGTATGGCAATCAGCCCCAGCATTTT. Translated, it gives CASSLAGGYGNQPQHF.

This chain joins TRBV7-9 and TRBJ2-7; D remains ambiguous. The CDR3 covers 14 residues. Trimming removed 0 bases at V and 7 bases at J, with 13 bases between. Germline CDR1 SEHNR, CDR2 FQNEAQ (reference sequence). The CDR3 region has the DNA TGTGCCAGCAGCTTAGCGTCGGCGGCCTTGGAGCAGTACTTC. Its translation: CASSLASAALEQYF.

The V and J genes are TRBV27 and TRBJ1-5, with D possibly being TRBD1 (6 bases). V dropped 9 bases and J dropped 0 bases, with 9 bases sitting between them. Looked up from germline, CDR1 is MNHEY and CDR2 is SMNVEV (reference sequence). The CDR3 spans 13 residues. The CDR3 reads CASGQNSNQPQHF. The CDR3 nucleotides read TGTGCCAGTGGACAGAATAGCAATCAGCCCCAGCATTTT.

The chain couples TRBV6-1 to TRBJ1-1; 7 bases map to TRBD1. Per the germline V gene, CDR1 is MNHNS and CDR2 is SASEGT. V was clipped by 5 bases and J by 0 bases; unmatched bases: 15. The CDR3 runs 18 residues. CDR3 region: CASSRSGTEDGMNTEAFF. The CDR3 DNA is TGTGCCAGCAGTCGATCCGGGACAGAGGACGGGATGAACACTGAAGCTTTCTTT.

The J gene is TRBJ2-7, the V gene TRBV2, with 7 bases lining up with TRBD1. V lost 7 bases, J lost 0 bases, and 12 bases stayed unmatched. From germline, CDR1 is SNHLY and CDR2 FYNNEI. CDR3 size: 16 residues. CDR3 bases: TGTGCCAGCAACCTCAAGTTGGACAGGAGCTCCTACGAGCAGTACTTC. It is translated as CASNLKLDRSSYEQYF. The complete variable domain, with remaining parts taken from reference TRBV2 and TRBJ2-7, reads EPEVTQTPSHQVTQMGQEVILRCVPISNHLYFYWYRQILGQKVEFLVSFYNNEISEKSEIFDDQFSVERPDGSNFTLKIRSTKLEDSAMYFCASNLKLDRSSYEQYFGPGTRLTVT.

The rearrangement uses TRBV7-9 and TRBJ2-3; 7 nucleotides agree with TRBD2. The CDR3 covers 19 residues. The V gene end was trimmed by 5 bases and the J gene end by 0 bases; junction bases not matched to a gene: 17. CDR1 and CDR2 from the germline V gene are SEHNR and FQNEAQ (reference sequence). The CDR3 region has the DNA TGTGCCAGCAGCCACCCCCGCGGGAGAGGGGATTGGAGCACAGATACGCAGTATTTT. This codes for CASSHPRGRGDWSTDTQYF. The full variable domain, completed using reference TRBV7-9 and TRBJ2-3, is DTGVSQNPRHKITKRGQNVTFRCDPISEHNRLYWYRQTLGQGPEFLTYFQNEAQLEKSRLLSDRFSAERPKGSFSTLEIQRTEQGDSAMYLCASSHPRGRGDWSTDTQYFGPGTRLTVL.

This chain uses TRBV2 with TRBJ2-1; D ambiguous. Trimming removed 10 bases at V and 9 bases at J, with 7 bases between. The CDR3 has 9 residues. From germline, CDR1 is SNHLY and CDR2 FYNNEI. CDR3 sequence: CATSPEQFF. The CDR3 DNA is TGTGCCACGAGCCCTGAGCAGTTCTTC. Filled out from reference TRBV2 and TRBJ2-1, the complete variable domain reads EPEVTQTPSHQVTQMGQEVILRCVPISNHLYFYWYRQILGQKVEFLVSFYNNEISEKSEIFDDQFSVERPDGSNFTLKIRSTKLEDSAMYFCATSPEQFFGPGTRLTVL.

The gene calls are TRBV28 and TRBJ2-4; the D is unclear. The V gene lost 5 bases and the J gene lost 0 bases, with 14 bases spanning the gap. This CDR3 has 16 amino acids. Germline V gene data show CDR1 as MDHEN and CDR2 as SYDVKM. The CDR3 loop reads CASSPFTSLAKNIQYF. CDR3 DNA sequence: TGTGCCAGCAGTCCCTTTACTTCGTTAGCCAAAAACATTCAGTACTTC.

V usage is TRBV3-1 and J usage is TRBJ2-1; the D gene is possibly TRBD2 (5 bases). Deletions cut 0 bases from V and 2 bases from J, with 11 bases between. Germline V gives CDR1 LGHDT, CDR2 YNNKEL (reference sequence). CDR3 length equals 16 residues. DNA for the CDR3: TGTGCCAGCAGCCAAGATCCGGCGGGTGCCTACAATGAGCAGTTCTTC. The encoded protein is CASSQDPAGAYNEQFF.

The rearrangement joins TRBV7-9 to TRBJ1-1; 9 bases are a match to TRBD1. The CDR3 loop spans 15 amino acids. Germline lookup yields CDR1 SEHNR and CDR2 FQNEAQ (reference sequence). Unmatched junction bases numbered 10, after V lost 6 bases and J lost 5 bases. Here the CDR3 reads CASSSTGGSGTEAFF. CDR3 bases: TGTGCCAGCAGTTCAACAGGGGGCTCGGGGACTGAAGCTTTCTTT.

The V gene is TRBV7-9, the J gene TRBJ1-1, with a possible D match to TRBD1 (6 bases). Germline CDR1 and CDR2: SEHNR and FQNEAQ (reference sequence). V shed 4 bases and J shed 7 bases, with 13 bases lying between them. The length of the CDR3 is 13 residues. The CDR3 spells CASSSRLGGEAFF. In DNA, the CDR3 is TGTGCCAGCAGCTCCCGGTTAGGGGGTGAAGCTTTCTTT.

This clonotype was found once. V gene TRBV27 combines with J gene TRBJ1-5; D is unresolved. This CDR3 comprises 13 residues. Germline V lookup: CDR1 MNHEY, CDR2 SMNVEV (reference sequence). Trimming stripped 3 bases from V and 7 bases from J, with 10 bases between. CDR3 in DNA: TGTGCCAGCAGTTTTTCCGGGCCCCAGCCCCAGCATTTT. Its protein product is CASSFSGPQPQHF.

The J gene is TRBJ1-2, the V gene TRBV27; a possible D gene is TRBD1 (5 bases). This CDR3 comprises 16 residues. Germline V gene data show CDR1 as MNHEY and CDR2 as SMNVEV (reference sequence). Trimming stripped 1 base from V and 2 bases from J, with 14 bases between. The CDR3 bases are TGTGCCAGCAGTTTATTCGCGGGGACGGGAAACTATGGCTACACCTTC. Its protein is CASSLFAGTGNYGYTF.

This clonotype was recorded a few times. The genes are TRBV2 and TRBJ1-1, with 7 nucleotides matching TRBD1. The CDR3 covers 13 residues. CDR1 and CDR2 (germline): SNHLY, FYNNEI. V lost 9 bases and J lost 1; bases outside the gene matches: 5. CDR3 in DNA: TGTGCCAGTTACAGGGGCCCGAACACTGAAGCTTTCTTT. Encoded protein: CASYRGPNTEAFF. Full variable domain (missing parts from reference TRBV2 and TRBJ1-1): EPEVTQTPSHQVTQMGQEVILRCVPISNHLYFYWYRQILGQKVEFLVSFYNNEISEKSEIFDDQFSVERPDGSNFTLKIRSTKLEDSAMYFCASYRGPNTEAFFGQGTRLTVV.

The rearrangement joins TRBV3-1 to TRBJ2-2; 14 nucleotides agree with TRBD2. Unmatched junction bases numbered 12, after V lost 0 bases and J lost 6 bases. The CDR3 covers 20 residues. Germline CDR1 reads LGHDT; CDR2 reads YNNKEL (reference sequence). Here the CDR3 DNA reads TGTGCCAGCAGCCAAGAGGCCCAACCGGGACTAGCGGGAGATGCCGGGGAGCTGTTTTTT. This gives the protein CASSQEAQPGLAGDAGELFF.

The chain recombines TRBV7-9 with TRBJ2-1; TRBD1 matches 9 bases. The trim removed 4 bases at V and 9 bases at J, leaving 10 bases unmatched. The CDR3 is made up of 15 amino acids. Per the germline V gene, CDR1 is SEHNR and CDR2 is FQNEAQ (reference sequence). CDR3 residues: CASSSTGTGFGEQFF. The CDR3 nucleotides read TGTGCCAGCAGCTCGACCGGGACAGGGTTCGGTGAGCAGTTCTTC.

The chain employs TRBV5-5 and TRBJ2-1, with D possibly TRBD2 on 5 matching bases. CDR3 size: 15 residues. Germline loops: CDR1 SGHKS, CDR2 YYEKEE (reference sequence). V was shortened by 4 bases and J by 0 bases, with 11 bases between the two germline ends. The CDR3 DNA reads as TGTGCCAGCAGCGAGGACTGGAGCTCCTACAATGAGCAGTTCTTC. Encoded protein: CASSEDWSSYNEQFF. Combining the CDR3 with reference TRBV5-5 and TRBJ2-1 gives the whole variable domain DAGVTQSPTHLIKTRGQQVTLRCSPISGHKSVSWYQQVLGQGPQFIFQYYEKEERGRGNFPDRFSARQFPNYSSELNVNALLLGDSALYLCASSEDWSSYNEQFFGPGTRLTVL.

This sequence joins TRBV30 and TRBJ1-5; D remains unclear. The CDR3 loop spans 15 amino acids. The V end was cut by 3 bases, the J end by 0 bases, with 12 bases between. From germline, CDR1 is GTSNPN and CDR2 SVGIG (reference sequence). The CDR3 sequence is CAWRADGSSNQPQHF. The CDR3 bases are TGTGCCTGGAGGGCCGACGGGAGTAGCAATCAGCCCCAGCATTTT.

This rearrangement joins TRBV5-6 to TRBJ1-1; possibly TRBD1 for D (5 bases). Germline values: CDR1 SGHDT, CDR2 YYEEEE. This CDR3 contains 19 residues. Trimming shortened V by 4 bases and J by 1 base, and 26 bases separated the two germline ends. The CDR3 bases are TGTGCCAGCAGCACACTAAAGGTGTCAGGGCCGGCTCCGAACACTGAAGCTTTCTTT. Protein product: CASSTLKVSGPAPNTEAFF.

This clonotype was detected only a few times. The rearrangement uses TRBV9 and TRBJ2-7; TRBD2 matches at 8 bases. There are 16 residues in the CDR3. The V and J ends lost 4 bases and 0 bases, in that order; junction bases with no gene match: 9. Germline assignment: CDR1 SGDLS and CDR2 YYNGEE. The CDR3 region is CASSPFSGASSYEQYF. In DNA form, the CDR3 reads TGTGCCAGCAGCCCCTTTAGCGGGGCTAGCTCCTACGAGCAGTACTTC. The full variable domain, rest sourced from reference TRBV9 and TRBJ2-7, is DSGVTQTPKHLITATGQRVTLRCSPRSGDLSVYWYQQSLDQGLQFLIQYYNGEERAKGNILERFSAQQFPDLHSELNLSSLELGDSALYFCASSPFSGASSYEQYFGPGTRLTVT.

The J gene is TRBJ2-3, the V gene TRBV5-4, with 7 bases identical to TRBD1. The length of the CDR3 is 16 residues. Germline CDR1 and CDR2: SGHNT and YYREEE (reference sequence). Losses at the gene ends were 6 bases for V and 3 bases for J; bases not matched to a gene: 13. CDR3 sequence reads: CASTYSGTEGTDTQYF. The CDR3 DNA is TGTGCCAGCACCTACTCCGGGACAGAGGGAACAGATACGCAGTATTTT.

The chain links TRBV9 to TRBJ2-7, with 8 bases that match TRBD2. This CDR3 has 15 residues. Germline CDR1 SGDLS, CDR2 YYNGEE. Trimming took 4 bases from V and 3 from J; bases not matched to a gene: 9. The CDR3 reads CASSPTGGQIYEQYF. CDR3 bases: TGTGCCAGCAGCCCGACGGGGGGGCAGATCTACGAGCAGTACTTC.

V and J are TRBV7-9 and TRBJ2-7, with 7 bases that match TRBD1. There are 13 residues in the CDR3. V dropped 7 bases and J dropped 7; count of bases not matched to a gene: 10. The germline V gene encodes CDR1 SEHNR and CDR2 FQNEAQ (reference sequence). CDR3 DNA: TGTGCCAGCACCCCGTACAGGGGAAGGGAGCAGTACTTC. This gives the protein CASTPYRGREQYF.

The chain carries TRBV29-1 and TRBJ2-2; 10 nucleotides match TRBD1. CDR3 length: 15 residues. Germline-derived CDR1 and CDR2 are SQVTM and ANQGSEA. Trimming cost V 4 bases and J 6 bases; bases outside gene matches: 8. The CDR3 loop is CSVAGTGDHAGELFF. In DNA form, the CDR3 reads TGCAGCGTTGCCGGGACAGGGGACCATGCCGGGGAGCTGTTTTTT.

The chain has TRBV20-1 and TRBJ2-1, with D uncertain. This CDR3 is built from 12 residues. The V end lost 5 bases, the J end lost 8 bases, and 13 bases lay between the germline ends. Germline assignment: CDR1 DFQATT and CDR2 SNEGSKA (reference sequence). The CDR3 reads CSAPDSRDEQFF. The CDR3 DNA follows: TGCAGTGCTCCTGACTCTAGGGATGAGCAGTTCTTC.

The chain links TRBV6-5 to TRBJ2-7; 9 bases line up with TRBD2. Trimming removed 0 bases from V and 1 base from J; junction bases left unmatched: 10. The CDR3 sequence is 18 residues long. CDR1 MNHEY and CDR2 SVGAGI come from the germline V gene. The CDR3 bases are TGTGCCAGCAGTTACTCTCCCCGTACAGCGGGGGGATCCTACGAGCAGTACTTC. This translates into CASSYSPRTAGGSYEQYF.

V is TRBV30 and J is TRBJ2-1, with TRBD2 matching 8 bases. Trimming cost V 0 bases and J 2 bases; bases outside gene matches: 3. The germline V gene has CDR1 GTSNPN and CDR2 SVGIG (reference sequence). The CDR3 length is 15 residues. CDR3 in amino acids: CAWSVGSGAYNEQFF. CDR3 bases: TGTGCCTGGAGTGTAGGTAGCGGGGCCTACAATGAGCAGTTCTTC.

This clonotype has just one count. This sequence joins TRBV29-1 and TRBJ2-2; TRBD1 aligns across 7 bases. The V and J ends lost 6 bases and 7 bases, in that order; junction bases with no gene match: 5. Germline CDR1 is SQVTM and CDR2 is ANQGSEA. CDR3 length: 12 amino acids. The CDR3 region has the DNA TGCAGCGTGGGAACAGGGGTCGGGGAGCTGTTTTTT. Residues: CSVGTGVGELFF.

J is TRBJ1-1 and V is TRBV28; tentative D call: TRBD1 (5 bases). Germline V gene lookup returns CDR1 MDHEN and CDR2 SYDVKM. V was shortened by 3 bases and J by 0 bases, with 11 bases between the two germline ends. The CDR3 runs 15 residues. The CDR3 DNA reads as TGTGCCAGCAGTTTGGGGGGGACGCTGAACACTGAAGCTTTCTTT. It yields the protein CASSLGGTLNTEAFF.

This chain links TRBV4-1 with TRBJ2-1; 7 positions match TRBD1. Per germline, CDR1 MGHRA and CDR2 YSYEKL. V lost 0 bases, J lost 3 bases, and 17 bases stayed unmatched. CDR3 size: 20 residues. CDR3 sequence reads: CASSQDYGSAGTVFYNEQFF. The DNA for the CDR3 is TGCGCCAGCAGCCAAGATTACGGCTCGGCCGGGACAGTATTCTACAATGAGCAGTTCTTC.

In the case of this clonotype: An end of the junction does not agree with germline; a read error may underlie this. This chain connects TRBV5-6 to TRBJ2-1; the D gene is possibly TRBD2 (6 bases). Germline CDR1 SGHDT, CDR2 YYEEEE. CDR3 length: 18 amino acids. Here the CDR3 DNA reads TGTGCCAGCAGTTTGGGCGGTCGACTAGTTGATATCCACAATGAGCAGTTCTTC. Residues: CASSLGGRLVDIHNEQFF.